These 20 T cell receptor beta chains came from one sample sequenced in a study of T cells after yellow fever vaccination. TCRdb processed the 5' RACE reads anew with MiXCR; each CDR3 protein has one entry. Of about 320,000 distinct CDR3 sequences listed, about 11% are singletons. This sample comprised CD4+ T cells sorted from PBMCs, obtained 45 days after the yellow fever booster vaccination. Every receptor here comes from a man younger than 35 who received the YFV17D yellow fever vaccine.

The rearrangement links TRBV5-6 to TRBJ2-5; 7 positions match TRBD2. The CDR3 sequence is 15 residues long. The germline V gene encodes CDR1 SGHDT and CDR2 YYEEEE. The junction had 12 bases not matched to a gene; V was cut back by 8 bases and J by 2 bases. The CDR3 nucleotides read TGTGCCAGTTGTGACTACGGGGGGATTCAAGAGACCCAGTACTTC. This sequence encodes CASCDYGGIQETQYF.

The chain is built from TRBV6-1 and TRBJ2-7, with TRBD1 matching over 9 bases. V shed 1 base and J 2 bases; nucleotides not matched to a gene: 0. Looked up from germline, CDR1 is MNHNS and CDR2 is SASEGT. The CDR3 has 14 amino acids. CDR3 sequence (DNA): TGTGCCAGCAGTGAAGGACAGGGGGCCTACGAGCAGTACGTC. Its translation is CASSEGQGAYEQYV.

The chain carries TRBV5-1 and TRBJ2-7; D ambiguous. V was shortened by 7 bases and J by 3 bases, with 20 bases between the two germline ends. The germline V gene encodes CDR1 SGHRS and CDR2 YFSETQ. The CDR3 is made up of 15 amino acids. The DNA of the CDR3 is TGCGCCAGCTCCCCAGGATTGGGGTCCTACTACGAGCAGTACTTC. Translation: CASSPGLGSYYEQYF.

The J gene is TRBJ2-5, the V gene TRBV9; weak D call: TRBD1 (6 bases). Trimming took off 0 bases at V and 5 bases at J, with 17 bases between the two ends. The germline V gene encodes CDR1 SGDLS and CDR2 YYNGEE. The length of the CDR3 is 16 residues. CDR3 in DNA: TGTGCCAGCAGCGTAGCGGGCCAGGGGACGGGGGAGACCCAGTACTTC. Translated: CASSVAGQGTGETQYF.

This clonotype was seen at least ten times. This sequence joins TRBV10-3 and TRBJ2-7; no definite D call. Trimming removed 3 bases at V and 6 bases at J, with 15 bases between. Germline assignment: CDR1 ENHRY and CDR2 SYGVKD. This CDR3 has 14 residues. For the CDR3, the DNA is TGTGCCATCAGTGATAACCGGGCCCAGAGCGAGCAGTACGTC. Its protein is CAISDNRAQSEQYV.

This clonotype was counted only a few times. The V and J genes are TRBV6-2 or TRBV6-3 and TRBJ2-6, with 7 nucleotides matching TRBD1. Germline CDR1 MNHEY, CDR2 SVGEGT. The junction had 4 bases not matched to a gene; V was cut back by 8 bases and J by 0 bases. The CDR3 length is 15 residues. The CDR3 nucleotides read TGTGCCAGCCAGACAGGGTCCTCTGGGGCCAACGTCCTGACTTTC. It specifies CASQTGSSGANVLTF.

The rearrangement links TRBV6-6 to TRBJ2-1, with unresolved D. CDR1 is MNHNY and CDR2 is SVGAGI in the germline V gene (reference sequence). Trimming took off 0 bases at V and 8 bases at J, with 8 bases between the two ends. CDR3 length: 13 residues. In DNA form, the CDR3 reads TGTGCCAGCAGTTACTCGTGGGCCGATGAGCAGTTCTTC. Protein sequence: CASSYSWADEQFF.

This clonotype occurred once. V and J are TRBV7-9 and TRBJ2-7; 9 nucleotides match TRBD2. Germline CDR1 and CDR2: SEHNR and FQNEAQ (reference sequence). The CDR3 consists of 19 residues. Trimming at V came to 5 bases and at J to 3 bases, leaving 20 bases not matched to a gene. CDR3 protein: CASSIGGSLAGMTYYEQYF. CDR3 bases: TGTGCCAGCAGCATAGGAGGTTCGCTAGCGGGGATGACTTACTACGAGCAGTACTTC.

This clonotype was seen only a few times. The rearrangement joins TRBV7-9 to TRBJ2-5; TRBD2 matches at 7 bases. The CDR3 is 16 residues long. The germline V gene encodes CDR1 SEHNR and CDR2 FQNEAQ (reference sequence). The V gene end was trimmed by 4 bases and the J gene end by 1 base; junction bases not matched to a gene: 9. DNA of the CDR3: TGTGCCAGCAGCTGGGGGGACTACCGTTTCCAAGAGACCCAGTACTTC. It encodes CASSWGDYRFQETQYF.

The chain uses TRBV5-1 and TRBJ2-1; 12 bases map to TRBD2. After removal of 4 bases from V and 6 bases from J, the junction contained 8 bases not matched to a gene. Germline V gene data show CDR1 as SGHRS and CDR2 as YFSETQ. The CDR3 length is 16 residues. CDR3 sequence reads: CASSPPQLAGGNEQFF. In DNA, the CDR3 is TGCGCCAGCAGCCCGCCCCAACTAGCGGGGGGCAATGAGCAGTTCTTC.

V and J are TRBV6-2 or TRBV6-3 and TRBJ2-1, with D uncertain. This CDR3 is 13 amino acids long. Trimming shortened V by 5 bases and J by 7 bases, and 12 bases separated the two germline ends. Germline loops: CDR1 MNHEY, CDR2 SVGEGT. CDR3 in amino acids: CASSNFGRNEQFF. The CDR3 DNA follows: TGTGCCAGCAGTAACTTCGGAAGAAATGAGCAGTTCTTC.

This clonotype has only a few counts. The CDR3 DNA is TGTGCCAGCGGTAGCGGGGGCCGACCGCGAGATACGCAGTATTTT. Protein sequence: CASGSGGRPRDTQYF. The J gene is TRBJ2-3, the V gene TRBV28, with 9 nucleotides matching TRBD2. Germline CDR1 reads MDHEN; CDR2 reads SYDVKM. This CDR3 comprises 15 residues. J gave up 5 bases and V 8 bases, and 11 bases lay outside the gene matches.

This clonotype was detected a few times. V usage is TRBV2 and J usage is TRBJ1-5; D is undetermined. This CDR3 is 15 amino acids long. Trimming took off 4 bases at V and 0 bases at J, with 10 bases between the two ends. Per germline, CDR1 SNHLY and CDR2 FYNNEI. The CDR3 region is CASSGTAYSNQPQHF. The CDR3, as DNA: TGTGCCAGCAGTGGGACCGCTTATAGCAATCAGCCCCAGCATTTT.

This CDR3 is CASSFGEVKTQYF. CDR3 in DNA: TGTGCCAGCAGCTTCGGGGAGGTGAAGACCCAGTACTTC. The chain links TRBV7-9 to TRBJ2-5, with D possibly TRBD2 on 6 matching bases. The CDR3 runs 13 residues. Germline lookup yields CDR1 SEHNR and CDR2 FQNEAQ (reference sequence). V was shortened by 3 bases and J by 6 bases, with 11 bases between the two germline ends.

This clonotype appeared a few times. V and J are TRBV5-1 and TRBJ1-2, with TRBD1 as a possible D gene (5 bases). The germline V and J ends were trimmed by 0 bases and 4 bases, with 16 bases remaining between them. Germline loops: CDR1 SGHRS, CDR2 YFSETQ. There are 16 residues in the CDR3. CDR3 loop: CASSLDVQGPGYGYTF. The CDR3 DNA is TGCGCCAGCAGCTTGGACGTCCAGGGACCTGGCTATGGCTACACCTTC.

This clonotype came up a few times. J is TRBJ1-1 and V is TRBV6-5, with TRBD1 as a possible D gene (6 bases). Trimming shortened V by 8 bases and J by 2 bases, and 15 bases separated the two germline ends. Germline V CDR1 and CDR2: MNHEY, SVGAGI. The CDR3 is made up of 14 amino acids. The CDR3 protein is CASRWQGPNTEAFF. CDR3 sequence (DNA): TGTGCCAGCCGGTGGCAGGGGCCAAACACTGAAGCTTTCTTT.

The chain joins TRBV2 to TRBJ1-5; D possibly corresponds to TRBD1 (5 bases). The germline V gene encodes CDR1 SNHLY and CDR2 FYNNEI. The CDR3 is 14 residues long. Trimming took 1 base from V and 7 from J, leaving 11 bases between them. CDR3 nucleotide sequence: TGTGCCAGCAGTGAAGAGGGGCGGCGCCAGCCCCAGCATTTT. It encodes CASSEEGRRQPQHF.

This clonotype was detected a few times. The chain employs TRBV2 and TRBJ2-7; TRBD1 agrees at 10 bases. The junction had 6 bases not matched to a gene; V was cut back by 2 bases and J by 11 bases. This CDR3 has 13 residues. Germline CDR1 SNHLY, CDR2 FYNNEI. CDR3 nucleotide sequence: TGTGCCAGCAGTGAAACGATGGGACAGGGGAAGTACGTC. Residues: CASSETMGQGKYV.

This clonotype was seen a handful of times. The chain links TRBV20-1 to TRBJ2-5; D remains unclear. Trimming left V 4 bases short and J 7 bases short, with 10 bases between. The CDR3 consists of 11 residues. The germline gives CDR1 DFQATT, CDR2 SNEGSKA (reference sequence). The CDR3, as DNA: TGCAGTGCTAAGACACTTCGGACCCAGTACTTC. It specifies CSAKTLRTQYF.

This clonotype occurred a few times. The chain carries TRBV20-1 and TRBJ1-2, with a weak D call TRBD1 (5 bases). This CDR3 is 13 amino acids long. Germline loops: CDR1 DFQATT, CDR2 SNEGSKA (reference sequence). V was trimmed by 0 bases and J by 7 bases, leaving 12 bases between them. The CDR3 region has the DNA TGCAGTGCTAGAGAGCCTGCCGGGGGTGGCTACACCTTC. Translation: CSAREPAGGGYTF.